These T cell receptor beta chains were read from a single sample in a study of T-cell memory formation after mild COVID-19. TCRdb processed the 5' RACE reads anew with MiXCR; each CDR3 protein has one entry. The profile shows about 200,000 distinct CDR3 sequences, 16% of them singletons. What was sequenced was PBMCs or a T cell subset sorted from them (not recorded which). The receptors derive from an adult woman who had mild COVID-19 (a few samples of this study predate the infection). Cell type and time point are not known. Each CDR3 is given with its conserved first and last residue. A D gene is named only where the DNA matches it firmly. Size tells how often a clone was seen (once, few, many) or the class of an expanded clone, and some rows leave it out.

d_call	v_call	j_call	clone_size	cdr3_aa	cdr3_nt
TRBD2	TRBV20-1	TRBJ2-1	few	CSAREIAGSSYNEQFF	TGCAGTGCTAGAGAAATAGCGGGGAGCTCCTACAATGAGCAGTTCTTC
.	TRBV19	TRBJ2-4	few	CASSSTGTLAKNIQYF	TGTGCCAGTAGTTCGACAGGAACCCTAGCCAAAAACATTCAGTACTTC
.	TRBV5-1	TRBJ2-7	.	CASSLSRDNEQYF	TGCGCCAGCAGCTTGTCGCGGGATAACGAGCAGTACTTC
.	TRBV12-3/TRBV12-4	TRBJ1-3	many	CASSLGGSGNTIYF	TGTGCCAGCAGCTTAGGGGGCTCTGGAAACACCATATATTTT
.	TRBV5-1	TRBJ2-1	few	CASSAGQQGEQFF	TGCGCCAGCAGCGCGGGGCAGCAGGGCGAGCAGTTCTTC
.	TRBV7-2	TRBJ2-3	.	CASSLALAVRTDTQYF	TGTGCCAGCAGCTTAGCATTAGCGGTCCGCACAGATACGCAGTATTTT
.	TRBV6-6	TRBJ2-3	few	CASSLGTSLSTDTQYF	TGTGCCAGCAGCCTCGGCACTAGCCTAAGCACAGATACGCAGTATTTT
.	TRBV6-5	TRBJ2-2	.	CASRYGVQGGTGELFF	TGTGCCAGCCGATATGGGGTACAGGGCGGCACCGGGGAGCTGTTTTTT
.	TRBV20-1	TRBJ2-1	many	CSASNRERAYNEQFF	TGCAGTGCTAGCAACAGGGAAAGGGCCTACAATGAGCAGTTCTTC
TRBD1	TRBV28	TRBJ2-2	.	CASSLIQGVGLRELFF	TGTGCCAGCAGCCTGATCCAGGGGGTAGGGTTGAGGGAGCTGTTTTTT
TRBD2	TRBV7-2	TRBJ2-3	.	CASSPRPSGRAHTQYF	TGTGCCAGCAGCCCCCGTCCTAGCGGGAGGGCTCATACGCAGTATTTT
.	TRBV7-2	TRBJ1-6	few	CASSFASSYNSPLHF	TGTGCCAGCAGCTTTGCCAGCTCCTATAATTCACCCCTCCACTTT
.	TRBV7-8	TRBJ2-7	.	CASSLGGSSSYEQYF	TGTGCCAGCAGCTTAGGCGGCAGCAGCTCCTACGAGCAGTACTTC
.	TRBV6-2/TRBV6-3	TRBJ1-5	.	CASSYGGRAGNQPQHF	TGTGCCAGCAGTTACGGTGGCAGGGCAGGCAATCAGCCCCAGCATTTT
.	TRBV7-2	TRBJ2-1	few	CASSTGGRNNEQFF	TGTGCCAGCAGCACCGGGGGCAGGAACAATGAGCAGTTCTTC
.	TRBV20-1	TRBJ1-6	.	CSARTGTGNSPLHF	TGCAGTGCTAGAACCGGGACGGGGAATTCACCCCTCCACTTT
.	TRBV7-9	TRBJ1-1	.	CASSDPNRVNTEAFF	TGTGCCAGCAGCGATCCTAACAGGGTGAACACTGAAGCTTTCTTT
TRBD2	TRBV29-1	TRBJ2-1	.	CSVDQRGTTSSYNEQFF	TGCAGCGTTGACCAGCGGGGGACTACTAGCTCCTACAATGAGCAGTTCTTC
.	TRBV7-9	TRBJ2-7	.	CASTTGLGFNEQYF	TGTGCCAGCACCACGGGACTGGGTTTCAACGAGCAGTACTTC
TRBD1	TRBV5-6	TRBJ2-7	many	CASSLMGQEYYEQYF	TGTGCCAGCAGCTTGATGGGACAGGAATATTACGAGCAGTACTTC
TRBD1	TRBV5-1	TRBJ1-1	few	CASSFQGQGGLEAFF	TGCGCCAGCAGCTTTCAAGGACAGGGAGGCCTCGAAGCTTTCTTT
.	TRBV7-9	TRBJ2-1	few	CASSLKGSSNEQFF	TGTGCCAGCAGCTTAAAAGGGAGCTCCAATGAGCAGTTCTTC
.	TRBV23-1	TRBJ2-7	.	CASSQLGVCLSYEQYF	TGCGCCAGCAGTCAGTTGGGGGTGTGCCTCTCCTACGAGCAGTACTTC
.	TRBV9	TRBJ2-3	.	CASSVEVADTQYF	TGTGCCAGCAGCGTAGAGGTCGCAGATACGCAGTATTTT
.	TRBV5-1	TRBJ2-3	.	CASSPGAVGGTDTQYF	TGCGCCAGCAGCCCTGGGGCAGTTGGGGGCACAGATACGCAGTATTTT
.	TRBV4-1	TRBJ2-3	.	CASSQTATDTQYF	TGCGCCAGCAGCCAAACAGCAACAGATACGCAGTATTTT
TRBD1	TRBV12-3/TRBV12-4	TRBJ2-2	few	CASSSTGYAGELFF	TGTGCCAGCAGCTCGACAGGGTACGCCGGGGAGCTGTTTTTT
.	TRBV10-3	TRBJ2-3	.	CATLSGTSGTQYF	TGTGCCACCCTTAGCGGCACGTCTGGTACGCAGTATTTT